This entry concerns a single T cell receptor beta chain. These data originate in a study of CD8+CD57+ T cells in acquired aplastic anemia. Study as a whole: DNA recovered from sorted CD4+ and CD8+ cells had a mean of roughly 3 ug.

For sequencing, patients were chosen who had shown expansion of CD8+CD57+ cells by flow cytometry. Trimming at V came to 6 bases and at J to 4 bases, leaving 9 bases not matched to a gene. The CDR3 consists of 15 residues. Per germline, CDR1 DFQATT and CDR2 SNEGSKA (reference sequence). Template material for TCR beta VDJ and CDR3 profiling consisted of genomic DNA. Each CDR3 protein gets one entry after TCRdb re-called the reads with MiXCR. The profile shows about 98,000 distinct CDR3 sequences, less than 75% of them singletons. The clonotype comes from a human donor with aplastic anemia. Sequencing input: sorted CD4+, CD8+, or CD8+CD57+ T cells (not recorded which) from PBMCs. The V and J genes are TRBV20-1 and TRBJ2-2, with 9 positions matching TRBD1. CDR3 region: CSATGQGWGTGELFF. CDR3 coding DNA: TGCAGTGCGACGGGACAGGGATGGGGCACCGGGGAGCTGTTTTTT.